Below, 15 T cell receptor beta chains from the same sample are listed, as sequenced in a study of T cell changes during pregnancy in multiple sclerosis. Generated by immunoSEQ multiplex PCR, the TCRdb table keeps only in-frame clones and is missing some. The repertoire has some 36,000 clones, around nine tenths of them found once; the top ten carry approximately 0.7%. The starting material was CD4+ T cells from peripheral blood mononuclear cells, obtained in the second trimester of pregnancy. The source of these receptors is a female donor in good health, enrolled as a control in a pregnancy study.

The CDR3 coding sequence is TGTGCCAGCAGCCAAGAGGGACACGCGAGCGGCTACACCTTC. Its protein is CASSQEGHASGYTF. The gene calls are TRBV4-2 and TRBJ1-2; D is possibly TRBD1 (6 bases). V was pared by 0 bases and J by 8 bases, with 13 bases between. Germline V gene sequence: CDR1 LGHNA, CDR2 YNFKEQ. CDR3 length equals 14 residues.

The CDR3 DNA follows: TGTGCCAGCAGCGACCCGGACAGGGCAGGAAACACCATATATTTT. Protein sequence: CASSDPDRAGNTIYF. The chain is built from TRBV7-2 and TRBJ1-3; 8 nucleotides line up with TRBD1. Germline V gene sequence: CDR1 SGHTA, CDR2 FQGNSA. Trimming at V came to 5 bases and at J to 4 bases, leaving 7 bases not matched to a gene. The CDR3 loop spans 15 amino acids.

V and J are TRBV18 and TRBJ1-4; no reliable D call. Trimming took 0 bases from V and 4 from J, leaving 9 bases between them. The V gene's germline CDR1 is KGHSH and CDR2 LQKENI. The CDR3 sequence is 15 residues long. CDR3 sequence (DNA): TGTGCCAGCTCACCACCCAGCGGGCGTAATGAAAAACTGTTTTTT. Translating it yields CASSPPSGRNEKLFF.

CDR3 DNA sequence: TGTGCCACCCGGGACAGGGGATCTAGCAATCAGCCCCAGCATTTT. Its translation: CATRDRGSSNQPQHF. The chain uses TRBV10-3 and TRBJ1-5; the match to TRBD1 covers 10 bases. This CDR3 spans 15 amino acids. In germline, CDR1 is ENHRY, CDR2 SYGVKD. After removal of 10 bases from V and 0 bases from J, the junction contained 6 bases not matched to a gene.

This clone has only one observation. The gene calls are TRBV28 and TRBJ1-1; D is possibly TRBD1 (5 bases). Germline assignment: CDR1 MDHEN and CDR2 SYDVKM. The CDR3 extends over 14 amino acids. Trimming cost V 2 bases and J 4 bases, with 11 bases left between them. The CDR3 bases are TGTGCCAGCAGTTTAGGGGGGGGAGGCACTGAAGCTTTCTTT. Its protein product is CASSLGGGGTEAFF.

In this sample, this clone turned up once. The chain couples TRBV7-2 to TRBJ2-2; 8 bases line up with TRBD2. The V gene's germline CDR1 is SGHTA and CDR2 FQGNSA. This CDR3 region has 17 residues. V shed 1 base, J shed 1 base, and the junction held 5 bases outside the gene matches. The CDR3 DNA reads TGTGCCAGCAGCTTAGTGGGAACTAGCGGGAACACCGGGGAGCTGTTTTTT. Its translation is CASSLVGTSGNTGELFF.

This clone occurred once. The J gene is TRBJ1-3, the V gene TRBV29-1; D not resolved. The germline gives CDR1 SQVTM, CDR2 ANQGSEA. The CDR3 is 13 amino acids. Trimming took 7 bases from V and 4 from J, leaving 14 bases between them. The CDR3: CSDSHLSGNTIYF. The CDR3 nucleotides are TGCAGCGACAGCCACTTATCCGGAAACACCATATATTTT. The variable domain in full, completed from reference TRBV29-1 and TRBJ1-3, reads SAVISQKPSRDICQRGTSLTIQCQVDSQVTMMFWYRQQPGQSLTLIATANQGSEATYESGFVIDKFPISRPNLTFSTLTVSNMSPEDSSIYLCSDSHLSGNTIYFGEGSWLTVV.

The rearrangement uses TRBV28 and TRBJ2-7; 11 bases map to TRBD1. The CDR3 totals 15 residues. The V and J ends lost 6 bases and 1 base, in that order; junction bases with no gene match: 5. Germline-derived CDR1 and CDR2 are MDHEN and SYDVKM. The CDR3, as DNA: TGTGCCAGCAGCAGGACAGGGGGCACTTCCTACGAGCAGTACTTC. It translates to CASSRTGGTSYEQYF.

The chain couples TRBV7-3 to TRBJ2-7, with TRBD1 identical over 7 bases. The CDR3 runs to 15 residues. The germline V gene encodes CDR1 SGHTA and CDR2 FQGTGA. Trimming took 3 bases from V and 2 from J; bases not matched to a gene: 7. The CDR3 is CASSLTWTGPYEQYF. The CDR3 DNA reads as TGTGCCAGCAGCTTGACTTGGACAGGACCCTACGAGCAGTACTTC. Drawing the rest from reference TRBV7-3 and TRBJ2-7, the complete variable domain is GAGVSQTPSNKVTEKGKYVELRCDPISGHTALYWYRQSLGQGPEFLIYFQGTGAADDSGLPNDRFFAVRPEGSVSTLKIQRTERGDSAVYLCASSLTWTGPYEQYFGPGTRLTVT.

The chain recombines TRBV23-1 with TRBJ2-1; D might be TRBD2 (5 bases). TRBV23-1 is an open reading frame whose function is uncertain. The V end lost 10 bases, the J end lost 1 base, and 14 bases lay between the germline ends. This CDR3 has 14 residues. The DNA of the CDR3 is TGCGCCACCTTTAGAGGGAGATCCTACAATGAGCAGTTCTTC. It is translated as CATFRGRSYNEQFF.

The CDR3 sequence is CASSEIGQGLGEQYF. The CDR3 nucleotides read TGCGCCAGCAGCGAGATCGGACAGGGCTTAGGCGAGCAGTACTTC. This chain uses TRBV5-1 with TRBJ2-7; the match to TRBD1 covers 8 bases. The ends lost 4 bases at V and 6 bases at J; junction bases unmatched: 12. This CDR3 spans 15 amino acids. Germline loops: CDR1 SGHRS, CDR2 YFSETQ.

As DNA, the CDR3 is TGTGCCATCAGGGAACCGGGACAGGGGGCTGAGCAGTACTTC. Protein product: CAIREPGQGAEQYF. The rearrangement uses TRBV10-3 and TRBJ2-7, with 12 nucleotides matching TRBD1. The ends lost 6 bases at V and 7 bases at J; junction bases unmatched: 7. Per the germline V gene, CDR1 is ENHRY and CDR2 is SYGVKD. There are 14 residues in the CDR3.

The CDR3 DNA is TGTGCCAGCAGAGTAGGGACTAGCGTGTTAGAGACCCAGTACTTC. Protein product: CASRVGTSVLETQYF. The V call is TRBV7-2, the J call TRBJ2-5; 10 bases fit TRBD2. The J segment lost 4 bases and the V segment lost 6 bases, leaving 8 bases of the junction unmatched. This CDR3 is 15 amino acids long. Looked up from germline, CDR1 is SGHTA and CDR2 is FQGNSA.

Turning to this clone: A read error may produce the germline difference seen at one junction end. This chain links TRBV28 with TRBJ1-3; TRBD1 might be the D (6 bases). The V gene's germline CDR1 is MDHEN and CDR2 SYDVKM. The CDR3 extends over 16 amino acids. This CDR3 is CASSLGGTNSRNTIYF. DNA for the CDR3: TGTGCCAGCAGTTTGGGAGGGACAAACTCTAGAAACACCATATATTTT.

J is TRBJ2-7 and V is TRBV7-9, with TRBD1 matching 7 bases. This CDR3 has 16 residues. Germline trimming cut 4 bases from V and 0 bases from J; bases unmatched to any gene: 9. The germline V gene encodes CDR1 SEHNR and CDR2 FQNEAQ (reference sequence). CDR3 sequence: CASSYPQGPDSYEQYF. Written as DNA, the CDR3 is TGTGCCAGCAGCTATCCACAGGGGCCGGACTCCTACGAGCAGTACTTC. Full variable domain (missing parts from reference TRBV7-9 and TRBJ2-7): DTGVSQNPRHKITKRGQNVTFRCDPISEHNRLYWYRQTLGQGPEFLTYFQNEAQLEKSRLLSDRFSAERPKGSFSTLEIQRTEQGDSAMYLCASSYPQGPDSYEQYFGPGTRLTVT.